This T cell receptor (beta chain) derives from a study of monozygotic twins with inflammatory bowel disease. Nested amplification of TCRalpha and TCRbeta cDNA involved two PCRs of around 16 and 10 cycles. TCRdb processed the 5' RACE reads again and assigns one entry to each CDR3 protein, with no DNA. This sample's table has a few hundred thousand distinct CDR3 sequences. Material: blood. This TCR was recovered from a human donor with ulcerative colitis or Crohn's disease, or a healthy co-twin of an affected twin (not recorded which).

CDR3: CASSKGASGTYNEQFF. V usage is TRBV9 and J usage is TRBJ2-1; TCRdb lists TRBD2, though no DNA is available to test this call. Germline V gene data show CDR1 as SGDLS and CDR2 as YYNGEE. The CDR3 covers 16 residues.